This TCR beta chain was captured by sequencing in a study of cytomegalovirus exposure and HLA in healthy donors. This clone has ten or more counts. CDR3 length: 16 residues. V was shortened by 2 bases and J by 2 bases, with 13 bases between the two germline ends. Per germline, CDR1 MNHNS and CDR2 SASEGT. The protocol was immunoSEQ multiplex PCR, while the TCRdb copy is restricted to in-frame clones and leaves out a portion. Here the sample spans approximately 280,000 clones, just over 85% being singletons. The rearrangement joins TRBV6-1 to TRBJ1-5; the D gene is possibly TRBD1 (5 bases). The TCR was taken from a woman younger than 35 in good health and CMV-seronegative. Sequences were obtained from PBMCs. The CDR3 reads CASSEYSGSGNQPQHF. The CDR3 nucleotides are TGTGCCAGCAGTGAATATTCAGGGTCGGGCAATCAGCCCCAGCATTTT.